These 9 T cell receptor beta chains share one sample of origin, sequenced in a study of cytomegalovirus exposure and HLA in healthy donors. This PCR relied on a set of 60 Vbeta primers and 13 Jbeta primers. Method: immunoSEQ multiplex PCR; TCRdb's copy keeps in-frame clones and lacks some. The sample gives roughly 90,000 clones, over 60% of which show up once; 4.6% is in the top ten. Input material: PBMCs. Receptor source: a woman aged 40-49 years in good health and CMV-seropositive.

The table lists this clone with a count of one. The J gene is TRBJ1-2, the V gene TRBV19; D perhaps matches TRBD1 (6 bases). Trimming stripped 7 bases from V and 8 bases from J, with 23 bases between. The CDR3 contains 15 residues. Germline CDR1 and CDR2: LNHDA and SQIVND (reference sequence). The CDR3 loop reads CASTPTAGGVGGYTF. For the CDR3, the DNA is TGTGCCAGTACCCCAACGGCGGGGGGCGTCGGAGGCTACACCTTC.

The chain couples TRBV27 to TRBJ2-1; D might be TRBD2 (6 bases). The CDR3 has 14 amino acids. Germline loops: CDR1 MNHEY, CDR2 SMNVEV (reference sequence). Trimming left V 1 base short and J 6 bases short, with 10 bases between. CDR3 region: CASSLFNGGNEQFF. The CDR3 DNA reads as TGTGCCAGCAGTTTATTCAACGGGGGCAATGAGCAGTTCTTC.

J is TRBJ1-2 and V is TRBV28; 8 bases are shared with TRBD1. The junction had 4 bases not matched to a gene; V was cut back by 5 bases and J by 2 bases. Germline lookup yields CDR1 MDHEN and CDR2 SYDVKM. The CDR3 is 14 residues long. CDR3 region: CASSQGATNYGYTF. CDR3 nucleotides: TGTGCCAGCAGTCAGGGGGCAACGAACTATGGCTACACCTTC.

The chain joins TRBV6-1 to TRBJ2-7, with 7 bases lining up with TRBD2. This CDR3 is 14 amino acids long. The germline V gene encodes CDR1 MNHNS and CDR2 SASEGT. V gave up 4 bases and J gave up 0 bases; unmatched junction bases: 3. CDR3 in amino acids: CASSALATSYEQYF. The CDR3 coding sequence is TGTGCCAGCAGTGCACTAGCGACCTCCTACGAGCAGTACTTC.

CDR3 residues: CSVPGGSGNEQFF. In DNA form, the CDR3 reads TGCAGCGTCCCTGGGGGGAGTGGCAATGAGCAGTTCTTC. V usage is TRBV29-1 and J usage is TRBJ2-1, with D tentatively TRBD2 (6 bases). Per the germline V gene, CDR1 is SQVTM and CDR2 is ANQGSEA. CDR3 length: 13 residues. V lost 6 bases and J lost 6, with 15 bases in between.

This clone was seen a handful of times. The chain links TRBV6-1 to TRBJ1-5; 8 nucleotides match TRBD1. This CDR3 contains 13 residues. Germline trimming cut 8 bases from V and 6 bases from J; bases unmatched to any gene: 6. Germline CDR1 reads MNHNS; CDR2 reads SASEGT. CDR3 in DNA: TGTGCCAGCTTGGACAGGGACGGTCAGCCCCAGCATTTT. Its translation is CASLDRDGQPQHF.

The J gene is TRBJ1-5, the V gene TRBV18; D may be TRBD1 (5 bases). Trimming removed 4 bases from V and 1 base from J, with 14 bases in between. Looked up from germline, CDR1 is KGHSH and CDR2 is LQKENI. The CDR3 runs to 16 residues. The CDR3 spells CASSLQGIGSNQPQHF. The CDR3 coding sequence is TGTGCCAGCTCACTGCAGGGAATTGGCAGCAATCAGCCCCAGCATTTT.

The sample holds one count of this clone. V gene TRBV4-3 combines with J gene TRBJ2-5; a weak D match, TRBD2 (5 bases). Matching the DNA end better, TRBJ2-7 makes the J call doubtful. This CDR3 contains 15 residues. Germline V lookup: CDR1 LGHNA, CDR2 YSLEER. The DNA for the CDR3 is TGCGCCAGCAGCCCCTGGGTCAGCGGAACCTACGAGCAGTACTTC. It specifies CASSPWVSGTYEQYF.

The gene calls are TRBV14 and TRBJ1-1, with 7 bases aligning to TRBD1. Trimming cost V 0 bases and J 6 bases; bases outside gene matches: 10. This CDR3 is 16 amino acids long. CDR1 and CDR2 from the germline V gene are SGHDN and FVKESK. CDR3 region: CASSQEQGSLRAEAFF. CDR3 in DNA: TGTGCCAGCAGCCAAGAACAGGGGTCCCTAAGGGCTGAAGCTTTCTTT.